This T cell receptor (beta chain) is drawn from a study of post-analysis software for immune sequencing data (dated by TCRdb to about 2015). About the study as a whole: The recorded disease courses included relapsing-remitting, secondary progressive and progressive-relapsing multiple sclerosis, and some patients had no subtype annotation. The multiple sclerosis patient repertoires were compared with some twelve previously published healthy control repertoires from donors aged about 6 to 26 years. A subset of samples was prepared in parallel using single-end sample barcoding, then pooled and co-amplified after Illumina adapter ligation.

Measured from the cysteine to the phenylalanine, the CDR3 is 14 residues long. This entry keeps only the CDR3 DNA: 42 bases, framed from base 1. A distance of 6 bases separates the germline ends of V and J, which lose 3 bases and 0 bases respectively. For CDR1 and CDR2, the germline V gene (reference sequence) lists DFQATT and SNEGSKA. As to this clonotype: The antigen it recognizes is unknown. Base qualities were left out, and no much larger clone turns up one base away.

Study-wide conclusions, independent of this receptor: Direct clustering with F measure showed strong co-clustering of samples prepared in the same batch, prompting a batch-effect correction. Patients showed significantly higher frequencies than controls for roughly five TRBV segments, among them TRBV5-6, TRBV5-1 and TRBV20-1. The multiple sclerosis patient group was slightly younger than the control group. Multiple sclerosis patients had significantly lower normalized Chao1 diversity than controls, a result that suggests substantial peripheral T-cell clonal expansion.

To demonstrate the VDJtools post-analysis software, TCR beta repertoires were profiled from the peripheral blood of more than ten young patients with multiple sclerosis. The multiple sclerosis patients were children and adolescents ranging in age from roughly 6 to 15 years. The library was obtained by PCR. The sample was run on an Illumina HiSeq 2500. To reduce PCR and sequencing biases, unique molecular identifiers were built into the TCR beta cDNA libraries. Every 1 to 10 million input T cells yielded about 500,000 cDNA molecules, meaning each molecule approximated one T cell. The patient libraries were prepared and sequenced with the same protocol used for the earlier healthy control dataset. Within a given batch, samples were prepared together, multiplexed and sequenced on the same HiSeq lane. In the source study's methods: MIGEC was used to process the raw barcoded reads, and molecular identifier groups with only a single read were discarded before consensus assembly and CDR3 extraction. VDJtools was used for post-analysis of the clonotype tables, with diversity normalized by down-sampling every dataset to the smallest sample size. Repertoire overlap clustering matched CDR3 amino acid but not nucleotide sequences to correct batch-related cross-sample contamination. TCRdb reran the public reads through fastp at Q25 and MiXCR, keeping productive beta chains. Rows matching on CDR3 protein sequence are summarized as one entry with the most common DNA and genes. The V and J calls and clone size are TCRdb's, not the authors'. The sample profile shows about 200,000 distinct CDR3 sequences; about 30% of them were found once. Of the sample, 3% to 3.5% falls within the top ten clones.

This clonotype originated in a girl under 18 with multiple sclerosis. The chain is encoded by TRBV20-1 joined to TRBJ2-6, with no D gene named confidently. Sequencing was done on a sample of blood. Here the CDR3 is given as CSASPPSGANVLTF. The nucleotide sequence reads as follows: TGCAGTGCTAGTCCTCCCTCTGGGGCCAACGTCCTGACTTTC.